This TCR beta chain was profiled in a study of cytotoxic CD8 clonotypes in ibrutinib-treated CLL. Whole-study context: Response was recorded as partial in about 24 patients and complete in 2; at median roughly 63 months, approximately 14 remained remitted and approximately twelve had progressed.

Profiled with immunoSEQ multiplex PCR; TCRdb holds only in-frame clones, not every one. The data hold some 200,000 clones, with 55% to 85% observed a single time. The CDR3 totals 16 residues. Unmatched junction bases numbered 12, after V lost 4 bases and J lost 10 bases. Germline V gene sequence: CDR1 SGHDN, CDR2 FVKESK. The V and J genes are TRBV14 and TRBJ2-1, with 11 bases lining up with TRBD2. Here the sequenced sample was PBMCs, taken after 24 months of ibrutinib treatment. The receptor comes from a human donor with chronic lymphocytic leukemia. The CDR3: CASSRTSGSVSREQFF. The CDR3 nucleotides are TGTGCCAGCAGCCGAACTAGCGGGAGTGTCTCTCGGGAGCAGTTCTTC.